This TCR beta chain is drawn from a study of shared clonotypes between healthy human individuals. Overall study findings and caveats: Sampling included only blood; tissue repertoires likely differ. Relative to memory subsets, naive subsets generally showed larger estimated richness.

Concerning this clone itself: No antigen is known for it.

Nashville, Tennessee was home to all donors, each a Caucasian adult. TCRdb's copy holds only in-frame clones and misses some; the assay was immunoSEQ multiplex PCR. The table has about 1.1 million clones, approximately 80% seen once. Sequencing was carried out using memory CD4+ T cells from PBMCs. Regarding subset: CD45RA-negative fraction. The clonotype was recovered from a man in his late teens or twenties in good health. Some clones in this sample may be carry-over from other donors' samples.

CDR3: CASSPGLASHEQYF. CDR3 nucleotide sequence: TGTGCCAGCTCACCGGGACTAGCGTCCCACGAGCAGTACTTC. The chain joins TRBV18 to TRBJ2-7; 10 bases match TRBD2. V trimming: 3 bases; J trimming: 5 bases; junction bases outside the gene matches: 4. Germline V CDR1 and CDR2: KGHSH, LQKENI. The CDR3 extends over 14 amino acids.